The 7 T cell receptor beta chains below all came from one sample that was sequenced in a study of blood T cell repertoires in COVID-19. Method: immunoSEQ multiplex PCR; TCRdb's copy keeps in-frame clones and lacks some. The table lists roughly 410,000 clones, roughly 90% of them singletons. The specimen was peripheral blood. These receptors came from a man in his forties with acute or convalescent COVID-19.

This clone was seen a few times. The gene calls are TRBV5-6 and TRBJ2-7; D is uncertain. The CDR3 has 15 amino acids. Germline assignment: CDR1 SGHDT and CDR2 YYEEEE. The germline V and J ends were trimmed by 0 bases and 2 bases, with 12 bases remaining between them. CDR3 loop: CASSLGPEAAYEQYF. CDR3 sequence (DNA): TGTGCCAGCAGCTTGGGGCCAGAGGCCGCCTACGAGCAGTACTTC.

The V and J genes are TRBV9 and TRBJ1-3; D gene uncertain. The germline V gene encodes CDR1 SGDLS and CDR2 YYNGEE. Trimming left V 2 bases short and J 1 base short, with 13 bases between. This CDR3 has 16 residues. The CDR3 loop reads CASSVTHGRSGNTIYF. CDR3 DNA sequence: TGTGCCAGCAGCGTCACACACGGGAGATCTGGAAACACCATATATTTT. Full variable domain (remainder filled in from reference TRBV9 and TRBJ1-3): DSGVTQTPKHLITATGQRVTLRCSPRSGDLSVYWYQQSLDQGLQFLIQYYNGEERAKGNILERFSAQQFPDLHSELNLSSLELGDSALYFCASSVTHGRSGNTIYFGEGSWLTVV.

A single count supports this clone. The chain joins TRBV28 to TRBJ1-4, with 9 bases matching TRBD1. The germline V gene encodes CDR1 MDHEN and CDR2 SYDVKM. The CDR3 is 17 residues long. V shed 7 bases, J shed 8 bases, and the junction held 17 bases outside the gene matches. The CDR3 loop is CASMTDRGRELGEKLFF. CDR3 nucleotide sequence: TGTGCCAGCATGACGGACAGGGGCAGGGAATTGGGCGAAAAACTGTTTTTT. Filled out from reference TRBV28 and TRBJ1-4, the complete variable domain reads DVKVTQSSRYLVKRTGEKVFLECVQDMDHENMFWYRQDPGLGLRLIYFSYDVKMKEKGDIPEGYSVSREKKERFSLILESASTNQTSMYLCASMTDRGRELGEKLFFGSGTQLSVL.

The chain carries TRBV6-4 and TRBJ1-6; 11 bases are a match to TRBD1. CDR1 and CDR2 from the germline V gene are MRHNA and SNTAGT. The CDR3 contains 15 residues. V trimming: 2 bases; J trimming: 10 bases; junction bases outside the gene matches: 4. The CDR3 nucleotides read TGTGCCAGCAGTGACGGACAGGGGGCCGGGTCACCCCTCCACTTT. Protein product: CASSDGQGAGSPLHF.

As DNA, the CDR3 is TGTGCCAGCCCCTACAGGGGGTCCAGCTCTGGGGCCAACGTCCTGACTTTC. It is translated as CASPYRGSSSGANVLTF. This rearrangement joins TRBV6-4 to TRBJ2-6, with 8 nucleotides matching TRBD1. The CDR3 contains 17 residues. The ends lost 8 bases at V and 0 bases at J; junction bases unmatched: 9. Germline CDR1 MRHNA, CDR2 SNTAGT.

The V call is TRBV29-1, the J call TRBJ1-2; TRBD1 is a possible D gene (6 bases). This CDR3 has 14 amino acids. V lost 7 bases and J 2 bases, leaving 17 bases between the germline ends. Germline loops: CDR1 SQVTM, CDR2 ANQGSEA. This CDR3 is CSGQESRSNYGYTF. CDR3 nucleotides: TGCAGCGGACAGGAAAGCAGATCGAACTATGGCTACACCTTC.

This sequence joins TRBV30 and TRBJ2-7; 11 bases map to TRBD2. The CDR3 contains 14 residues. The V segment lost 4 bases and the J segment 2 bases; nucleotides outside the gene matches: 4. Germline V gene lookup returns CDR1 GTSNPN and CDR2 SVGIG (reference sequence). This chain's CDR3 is CAWKLAGEAYEQYF. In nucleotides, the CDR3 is TGTGCCTGGAAACTAGCGGGGGAAGCCTACGAGCAGTACTTC.